This T cell receptor (beta chain) was captured by sequencing in a study of T cell repertoires in cytomegalovirus infection. Study as a whole: Used in the study were CMV epitopes, some recently identified and HLA-C-restricted, others well-studied and HLA-B-restricted. Public TCR beta signatures marked donors with CMV infection and the matching HLA. Study-wide points: Based on cumulative public TCR beta family frequency, carriers of CMV plus the relevant HLA were identified. CMV-specific TCR beta clonotypes restricted by HLA-C were the ones dominating the ex vivo response.

About this clonotype: Antigen specificity is unknown.

TCRdb independently ran MiXCR on the reads; one entry per CDR3 protein. The table shows about 770,000 distinct CDR3 sequences, with 25% to 30% occurring only once. CDR1 is SGHDT and CDR2 is YYEEEE in the germline V gene. This CDR3 region has 15 residues. The germline V and J ends were trimmed by 0 bases and 0 bases, with 8 bases remaining between them. The sequence was collected from a human donor in good health (CMV status not recorded). Some clones in this sample may be carry-over from other donors' samples. The sample in question was cultured CD8+ T cells from PBMCs, obtained from culture after CMV antigen stimulation. The chain has TRBV5-6 and TRBJ2-3; no definite D call. The CDR3 DNA reads as TGTGCCAGCAGCTTGGTCACCACGAGCACAGATACGCAGTATTTT. Protein: CASSLVTTSTDTQYF.